These 3 T cell receptor beta chains share one sample of origin, sequenced in a study of blood T cell repertoires in COVID-19. Libraries were prepared by immunoSEQ multiplex PCR; TCRdb keeps only in-frame clonotypes and omits some of them. The sample comprises some 150,000 clones, roughly 87% of which are singletons, and just under 4% rests with the top ten. Sequencing was performed on peripheral blood. The receptors stem from a woman in her sixties who had recovered from COVID-19.

Worth noting for this clone: The same CDR3 can be traced to other DNA sequences in this sample. This chain connects TRBV24-1 to TRBJ2-7; D gene ambiguous. The CDR3 contains 11 residues. Germline CDR1 and CDR2: KGHDR and SFDVKD. The V gene lost 4 bases and the J gene lost 4 bases, with 4 bases spanning the gap. In DNA form, the CDR3 reads TGTGCCACCAGTGACCGGTACGAGCAGTACTTC. Protein product: CATSDRYEQYF.

The rearrangement uses TRBV4-1 and TRBJ1-2; D is unresolved. V dropped 4 bases and J dropped 2 bases, with 20 bases sitting between them. The CDR3 has 17 amino acids. Germline CDR1 and CDR2: MGHRA and YSYEKL. The CDR3 DNA reads as TGCGCCAGCAGCCTCCCCAGAGAGGGAGAAGGCAACTATGGCTACACCTTC. This sequence encodes CASSLPREGEGNYGYTF.

The J gene is TRBJ2-1, the V gene TRBV11-1, with a weak D call TRBD1 (6 bases). CDR1 SGHAT and CDR2 FQDESV come from the germline V gene (reference sequence). The V gene lost 4 bases and the J gene lost 3 bases, with 16 bases spanning the gap. The CDR3 is 16 amino acids. The CDR3 loop is CASSYSGVQYYNEQFF. CDR3 in DNA: TGTGCCAGCAGCTATTCAGGGGTACAATACTACAATGAGCAGTTCTTC. The variable domain in full, completed from reference TRBV11-1 and TRBJ2-1, reads EAEVAQSPRYKITEKSQAVAFWCDPISGHATLYWYRQILGQGPELLVQFQDESVVDDSQLPKDRFSAERLKGVDSTLKIQPAELGDSAMYLCASSYSGVQYYNEQFFGPGTRLTVL.